Listed below are T cell receptor beta chains from one sample, sequenced in a study of pediatric ulcerative colitis. The table came from immunoSEQ multiplex PCR; TCRdb's copy has only in-frame clones and leaves some out. The data show about 35,000 clones, about 81% seen once. Input material: gut tissue. Receptors were obtained from a boy under 18 with mild ulcerative colitis. Both conserved end residues are part of each CDR3. The order of the fields is J gene, D gene, CDR3 length, clone size, V gene, CDR3 protein, CDR3 DNA. A D gene is named only where the DNA matches it firmly. The size of a clone is reported for some rows only, either as once, few or many, or as a class for expanded clones.

j_call: TRBJ1-1; d_call: TRBD1; cdr3_length: 16; clone_size: NA; v_call: TRBV4-1; cdr3_aa: CASSPKPGTGNTEAFF; cdr3_nt: TGCGCCAGCAGCCCTAAACCCGGGACAGGGAACACTGAAGCTTTCTTT
j_call: TRBJ1-1; d_call: NA; cdr3_length: 13; clone_size: NA; v_call: TRBV29-1; cdr3_aa: CSSSRSLNTEAFF; cdr3_nt: TGCAGCTCATCCCGGAGTTTGAACACTGAAGCTTTCTTT
j_call: TRBJ2-7; d_call: NA; cdr3_length: 14; clone_size: NA; v_call: TRBV6-6; cdr3_aa: CASSYTLFAYEQYF; cdr3_nt: TGTGCCAGCAGTTACACTTTGTTCGCCTACGAGCAGTACTTC
j_call: TRBJ1-2; d_call: NA; cdr3_length: 13; clone_size: once; v_call: TRBV30; cdr3_aa: CAWSDMGINGYTF; cdr3_nt: TGTGCCTGGAGCGACATGGGAATTAATGGCTACACCTTC
j_call: TRBJ1-2; d_call: NA; cdr3_length: 13; clone_size: NA; v_call: TRBV11-1; cdr3_aa: CASSRAGNYGYTF; cdr3_nt: TGTGCCAGCAGCCGGGCGGGTAACTATGGCTACACCTTC
j_call: TRBJ2-5; d_call: TRBD1; cdr3_length: 16; clone_size: NA; v_call: TRBV7-3; cdr3_aa: CASSLTGAGGTETQYF; cdr3_nt: TGTGCCAGCAGCTTAACGGGGGCAGGGGGCACGGAGACCCAGTACTTC
j_call: TRBJ1-2; d_call: NA; cdr3_length: 12; clone_size: few; v_call: TRBV6-1; cdr3_aa: CASSLNIYGYTF; cdr3_nt: TGTGCCAGCAGCCTCAATATCTATGGCTACACCTTC
j_call: TRBJ1-1; d_call: TRBD1; cdr3_length: 13; clone_size: NA; v_call: TRBV29-1; cdr3_aa: CSAAQGFNTEAFF; cdr3_nt: TGCAGCGCAGCACAGGGGTTCAACACTGAAGCTTTCTTT
j_call: TRBJ1-2; d_call: NA; cdr3_length: 17; clone_size: NA; v_call: TRBV7-3; cdr3_aa: CASSPRPPTGQRYGYTF; cdr3_nt: TGTGCCAGCAGCCCACGACCACCAACAGGGCAGAGATATGGCTACACCTTC
j_call: TRBJ1-1; d_call: NA; cdr3_length: 13; clone_size: NA; v_call: TRBV7-9; cdr3_aa: CASSGQGNTEAFF; cdr3_nt: TGTGCCAGCAGCGGGCAGGGGAACACTGAAGCTTTCTTT
j_call: TRBJ1-6; d_call: NA; cdr3_length: 14; clone_size: NA; v_call: TRBV5-8; cdr3_aa: CASSFDGYNSPLHF; cdr3_nt: TGTGCCAGCAGCTTCGACGGTTATAATTCACCCCTCCACTTT
j_call: TRBJ2-6; d_call: TRBD1; cdr3_length: 18; clone_size: NA; v_call: TRBV12-5; cdr3_aa: CASGLGQGFLSGANVLTF; cdr3_nt: TGTGCTAGTGGTTTAGGACAGGGGTTCCTCTCTGGGGCCAACGTCCTGACTTTC
j_call: TRBJ2-7; d_call: TRBD1; cdr3_length: 14; clone_size: NA; v_call: TRBV19; cdr3_aa: CASSMGQGGLEQYF; cdr3_nt: TGTGCCAGTAGTATGGGACAGGGCGGCTTGGAGCAGTACTTC
j_call: TRBJ1-2; d_call: TRBD1; cdr3_length: 14; clone_size: NA; v_call: TRBV23-1; cdr3_aa: CASSQQGAHYGYTF; cdr3_nt: TGCGCCAGCAGTCAACAGGGGGCGCACTATGGCTACACCTTC
j_call: TRBJ1-4; d_call: NA; cdr3_length: 15; clone_size: once; v_call: TRBV4-1; cdr3_aa: CASSQGWGTNEKLFF; cdr3_nt: TGCGCCAGCAGCCAAGGGTGGGGTACTAATGAAAAACTGTTTTTT
j_call: TRBJ2-7; d_call: NA; cdr3_length: 15; clone_size: few; v_call: TRBV6-6; cdr3_aa: CASSYNEGEIAEQYF; cdr3_nt: TGTGCCAGCAGTTACAACGAGGGAGAAATTGCCGAGCAGTACTTC
j_call: TRBJ1-1; d_call: NA; cdr3_length: 13; clone_size: NA; v_call: TRBV29-1; cdr3_aa: CSVAQGPNTEAFF; cdr3_nt: TGCAGCGTTGCGCAGGGGCCGAACACTGAAGCTTTCTTT
j_call: TRBJ2-7; d_call: NA; cdr3_length: 13; clone_size: NA; v_call: TRBV7-2; cdr3_aa: CASSLTGYYEQYF; cdr3_nt: TGTGCCAGCAGCTTAACTGGATACTACGAGCAGTACTTC
j_call: TRBJ1-5; d_call: TRBD1; cdr3_length: 13; clone_size: NA; v_call: TRBV6-1; cdr3_aa: CATHFTGVQPQHF; cdr3_nt: TGTGCCACGCACTTTACAGGGGTTCAGCCCCAGCATTTT
j_call: TRBJ1-6; d_call: NA; cdr3_length: 12; clone_size: NA; v_call: TRBV5-1; cdr3_aa: CASSADSGTLHF; cdr3_nt: TGCGCCAGCAGCGCCGACAGTGGAACCCTCCACTTT
j_call: TRBJ1-5; d_call: TRBD1; cdr3_length: 16; clone_size: NA; v_call: TRBV2; cdr3_aa: CASSFDRGHGNQPQHF; cdr3_nt: TGTGCCAGCAGTTTTGACAGGGGGCATGGCAATCAGCCCCAGCATTTT
j_call: TRBJ1-2; d_call: NA; cdr3_length: 13; clone_size: NA; v_call: TRBV5-1; cdr3_aa: CASSRDRILGYTF; cdr3_nt: TGCGCCAGCAGCCGTGACAGGATCCTTGGCTACACCTTC
j_call: TRBJ1-2; d_call: NA; cdr3_length: 14; clone_size: NA; v_call: TRBV5-1; cdr3_aa: CASSDRWDNYGYTF; cdr3_nt: TGCGCCAGCAGTGACAGATGGGATAACTATGGCTACACCTTC
j_call: TRBJ1-1; d_call: TRBD1; cdr3_length: 16; clone_size: once; v_call: TRBV10-2; cdr3_aa: CASSEGWDREALRAFF; cdr3_nt: TGCGCCAGCAGTGAAGGGTGGGACAGGGAGGCCCTAAGAGCTTTCTTT
j_call: TRBJ1-1; d_call: NA; cdr3_length: 14; clone_size: NA; v_call: TRBV4-1; cdr3_aa: CASSLGILNTEAFF; cdr3_nt: TGCGCCAGCAGCCTTGGGATTTTGAACACTGAAGCTTTCTTT
j_call: TRBJ1-2; d_call: TRBD1; cdr3_length: 15; clone_size: NA; v_call: TRBV5-1; cdr3_aa: CASSLVGQVDYGYTF; cdr3_nt: TGCGCCAGCAGCTTAGTGGGACAGGTGGACTATGGCTACACCTTC
j_call: TRBJ1-5; d_call: NA; cdr3_length: 13; clone_size: medium-sized; v_call: TRBV5-8; cdr3_aa: CASSSTTDQPQHF; cdr3_nt: TGTGCCAGCAGCTCCACCACTGATCAGCCCCAGCATTTT
j_call: TRBJ2-7; d_call: NA; cdr3_length: 11; clone_size: NA; v_call: TRBV29-1; cdr3_aa: CSVREGYEQYF; cdr3_nt: TGCAGCGTGAGGGAAGGCTACGAGCAGTACTTC